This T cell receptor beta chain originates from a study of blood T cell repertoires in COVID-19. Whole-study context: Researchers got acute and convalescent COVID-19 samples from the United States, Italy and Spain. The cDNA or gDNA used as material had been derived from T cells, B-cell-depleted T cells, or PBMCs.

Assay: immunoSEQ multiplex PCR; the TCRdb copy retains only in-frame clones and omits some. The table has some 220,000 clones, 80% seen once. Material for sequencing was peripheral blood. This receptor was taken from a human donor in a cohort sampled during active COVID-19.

The CDR3 region is CASSRQDGPIEQYF. The CDR3 nucleotides are TGTGCCAGCAGTCGACAGGACGGTCCGATCGAGCAGTACTTC. V is TRBV6-5 and J is TRBJ2-7; possibly TRBD1 for D (6 bases). The CDR3 is 14 residues long. Germline V gene sequence: CDR1 MNHEY, CDR2 SVGAGI. The V gene lost 5 bases and the J gene lost 6 bases, with 17 bases spanning the gap.